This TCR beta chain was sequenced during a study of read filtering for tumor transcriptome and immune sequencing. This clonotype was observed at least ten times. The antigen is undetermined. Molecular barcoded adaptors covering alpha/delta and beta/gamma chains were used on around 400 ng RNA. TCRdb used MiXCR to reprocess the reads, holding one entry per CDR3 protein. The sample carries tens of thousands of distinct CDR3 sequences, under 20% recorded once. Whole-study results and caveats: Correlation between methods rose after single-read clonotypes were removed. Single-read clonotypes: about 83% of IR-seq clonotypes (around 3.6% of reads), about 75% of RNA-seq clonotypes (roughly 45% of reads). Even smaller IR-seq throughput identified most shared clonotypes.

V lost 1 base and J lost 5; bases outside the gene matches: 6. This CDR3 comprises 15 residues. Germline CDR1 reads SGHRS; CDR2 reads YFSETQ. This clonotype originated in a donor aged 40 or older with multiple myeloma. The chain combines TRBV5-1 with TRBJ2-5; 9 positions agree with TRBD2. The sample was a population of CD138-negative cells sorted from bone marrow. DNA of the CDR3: TGCGCCAGCAGCTTGTACAGCGGGGGGCAGGAGACCCAGTACTTC. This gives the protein CASSLYSGGQETQYF.